This T cell receptor beta chain came from a study of Ad26.COV2.S vaccination and SARS-CoV-2 variants. Sequencing was performed with immunoSEQ multiplex PCR; in TCRdb, only in-frame clones are kept and a portion is missing. Among more than 300,000 clones, approximately 86% were seen once, and the ten largest hold less than 2%. Treatment defined: 15 to 20 received Ad26.COV2.S at low or high dose, single or two shots; 5 received placebo; per-sample allocation not given. Sampling happened 63 days after the first vaccine or placebo injection. The CDR3 covers 15 residues. The trim removed 4 bases at V and 6 bases at J, leaving 8 bases unmatched. CDR1 SGHRS and CDR2 YFSETQ come from the germline V gene.

The input for sequencing was peripheral blood, taken in a trial of Ad26.COV2.S vaccine versus placebo. The clonotype was recovered from a person aged 18-65 years who received the Ad26.COV2.S COVID-19 vaccine or a placebo. This chain joins TRBV5-1 and TRBJ2-2; 8 positions agree with TRBD1. This CDR3 reads CASSIGQGSPGELFF. The CDR3 DNA reads as TGCGCCAGCAGCATAGGACAGGGAAGCCCCGGGGAGCTGTTTTTT.